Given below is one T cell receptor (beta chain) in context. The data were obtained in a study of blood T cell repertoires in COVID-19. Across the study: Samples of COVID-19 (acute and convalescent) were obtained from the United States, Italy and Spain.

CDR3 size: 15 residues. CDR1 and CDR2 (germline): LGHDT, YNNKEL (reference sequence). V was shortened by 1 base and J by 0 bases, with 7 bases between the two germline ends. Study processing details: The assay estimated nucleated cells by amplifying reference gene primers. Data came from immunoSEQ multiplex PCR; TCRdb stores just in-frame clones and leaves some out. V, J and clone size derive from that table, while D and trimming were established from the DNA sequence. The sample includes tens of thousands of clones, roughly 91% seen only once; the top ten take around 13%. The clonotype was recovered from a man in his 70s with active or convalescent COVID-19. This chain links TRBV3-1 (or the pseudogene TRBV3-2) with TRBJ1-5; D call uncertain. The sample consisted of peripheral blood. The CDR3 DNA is TGTGCCAGCAGCCAAGTACCAGATAGCAATCAGCCCCAGCATTTT. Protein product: CASSQVPDSNQPQHF.